What follows is one TCR beta chain and its context. The source of the sample is a study of blood T cell repertoires in COVID-19. Study as a whole: Researchers got acute and convalescent COVID-19 samples from the United States, Italy and Spain.

The CDR3 loop spans 15 amino acids. V was clipped by 3 bases and J by 7 bases; unmatched bases: 5. Germline V gene sequence: CDR1 GTSNPN, CDR2 SVGIG (reference sequence). Repertoires were generated with immunoSEQ multiplex PCR, while TCRdb's copy carries only in-frame clones and drops some. The sample has approximately 250,000 clones; around four fifths are singletons. The sequence derives from a man in his fifties or sixties who had recovered from COVID-19. The sequenced sample was peripheral blood. The chain recombines TRBV30 with TRBJ1-6, with 11 bases aligning to TRBD1. The CDR3 region has the DNA TGTGCCTGGAGAGTTAGGGACAGGGGGAATTCACCCCTCCACTTT. This translates into CAWRVRDRGNSPLHF.